This T cell receptor beta chain was observed in a study of OX40 agonist ivuxolimab in advanced cancers. In the study overall: Ivuxolimab was a fully human IgG2 agonistic monoclonal antibody targeting the costimulatory receptor OX40 (CD134). Among the approximately 54 dose-escalation patients, about 20 had hepatocellular carcinoma, approximately 15 melanoma, 9 renal cell carcinoma and 9 head and neck cancer. In the dose-escalation cohort, 82.7% of patients were male, and the mean age was roughly 60 years, with a range of 23 to 79. Prior anti-PD-1, anti-PD-L1 or anti-CTLA-4 therapy was permitted, and checkpoint inhibitors had been received by about 44% of dose-escalation patients. Three dose-escalation patients achieved partial responses, one with hepatocellular carcinoma and two with cutaneous melanoma. Intravenous ivuxolimab was administered to patients every 2 weeks at six dose levels: 0.01, 0.1, 0.3, 1.5, 3 and 10 mg/kg. The paper covers the monotherapy dose-escalation part of the phase I ivuxolimab trial, which included N = 52 patients. The point of sequencing TCRbeta in the periphery was to test whether ivuxolimab changed TCR sequence diversity and drove clonal T-cell expansion. Findings and caveats that apply to the study as a whole: At doses from 0.1 to 3.0 mg/kg, clonal expansion was seen in both CD4+ and CD8+ blood T cells between baseline and week 6. The antigen specificity of the peripheral T cells that underwent clonal expansion was not determined. Low levels of normalized T-cell clonal expansion were also seen in some nonresponding patients. After ivuxolimab, expanded clones were on average more numerous among CD8+ T cells than among CD4+ T cells. In the 0.1-3.0 mg/kg groups, partial responders had among the lowest normalized peripheral clonal expansion, particularly in CD8+ T cells.

In the case of this clone: The antigen it recognizes is unknown. Per-nucleotide qualities are absent, and no much larger clonotype sits a single base away.

Patients with a history of autoimmune disease or receiving systemic immunosuppression were excluded from the trial. Peripheral blood for TCR sequencing was collected from all dose cohorts at baseline, on cycle 4 day 1, and on cycle 7 day 1. Samples were obtained from an open-label, multicenter, first-in-human phase I dose-escalation trial of ivuxolimab. Adults with locally advanced or metastatic melanoma, renal cell, hepatocellular, or head and neck squamous cell carcinoma were enrolled in the trial. Before TCR sequencing, CD4+ T cells and CD8+ T cells were sorted from peripheral blood as separate populations. To sequence the TCRbeta CDR3 region, genomic DNA was isolated from the sorted cells. The immunoSEQ Assay was used to sequence the TCRbeta CDR3 regions. What TCRdb holds here is the immuneACCESS table cut down to in-frame rearrangements. Part of the clones is not present; checked against another copy, under half of the missing clones reflect an unresolved V gene, and the others are unexplained. The sample includes approximately 60,000 clones, with approximately 90% observed a single time. In total, the top ten clones hold about 13% of the sample.

The germline V gene (reference sequence) specifies LNHDA as CDR1 and SQIVND as CDR2. V is pruned by 7 bases and J by 5 bases, leaving 4 bases of the junction without a gene match. Spanning cysteine to phenylalanine, the CDR3 consists of 15 amino acids. Left in the record is the CDR3 DNA by itself, 45 bases read in frame from the first base. The rearranged segments are TRBV19 and TRBJ2-2; 13 central nucleotides agree with TRBD2. The sequence was collected from an adult with an advanced solid tumor such as melanoma, head and neck, liver or kidney cancer. The sequences come from CD4+ or CD8+ T cells sorted from blood, collected in a trial of the OX40 agonist ivuxolimab. The sequenced DNA is TGTGCCAGTAAAGGACTAGCGGGAGATACCGGGGAGCTGTTTTTT. Translated, it gives CASKGLAGDTGELFF.